Listed below are T cell receptor beta chains from one sample, sequenced in a study of CD8 T cells in ankylosing spondylitis. TCRdb itself ran the 5' RACE reads through MiXCR, one entry per CDR3 protein. The sample contains more than 650,000 distinct CDR3 sequences, over 9.5% of which appear only once. The sample consisted of blood, either unsorted or a sorted T cell fraction (not recorded which). The receptors shown here come from a male donor with ankylosing spondylitis. Each CDR3 is given with its conserved first and last residue. D genes are given only for firm matches. The listing skips clone size in some rows; elsewhere it reads once, few, many or a size class.

V gene	clone size	J gene	D gene	CDR3 protein	CDR3 DNA
TRBV30	few	TRBJ2-7	TRBD1	CAWSIRTGGPRF	TGTGCCTGGAGTATCCGGACAGGGGGCCCTCGGTTC
TRBV9	few	TRBJ1-2	NA	CASSRQIQGGYTF	TGTGCCAGCAGCCGACAGATACAAGGAGGCTACACCTTC
TRBV7-9	few	TRBJ2-7	NA	CAGARVPYEQYF	TGTGCCGGGGCACGGGTCCCCTACGAGCAGTACTTC
TRBV7-9	few	TRBJ1-6	TRBD1	CASSTDRAYNSPLHF	TGTGCCAGCAGCACTGACAGGGCCTATAATTCACCCCTCCACTTT
TRBV7-2	many	TRBJ2-7	NA	CASSMNHEQYF	TGTGCCAGCAGCATGAACCACGAGCAGTACTTC
TRBV27	NA	TRBJ1-3	TRBD1	CASSKKTGGNTIYF	TGTGCCAGCAGTAAGAAGACAGGGGGAAACACCATATATTTT
TRBV4-3	few	TRBJ2-3	NA	CASSQEGIGPPSDTQYF	TGCGCCAGCAGCCAAGAGGGGATAGGGCCACCCTCAGATACGCAGTATTTT
TRBV28	NA	TRBJ2-3	NA	CASSYLSDTQYF	TGTGCCAGCAGTTACCTGTCGGATACGCAGTATTTT
TRBV24-1	many	TRBJ2-7	TRBD2	CATSDLDGRSYEQYF	TGTGCCACCAGTGATTTGGACGGGAGGTCCTACGAGCAGTACTTC
TRBV6-6	many	TRBJ1-5	NA	CASRSSNNQPQHF	TGTGCCAGTCGGAGCAGCAACAATCAGCCCCAGCATTTT
TRBV7-8	once	TRBJ2-3	TRBD2	CASSLVEGGRTKDTQYF	TGTGCCAGCAGCTTAGTGGAGGGCGGGAGGACCAAAGATACGCAGTATTTT
TRBV7-9	NA	TRBJ2-2	TRBD2	CASTQWAGGTGELFF	TGTGCCAGCACCCAATGGGCGGGAGGCACCGGGGAGCTGTTTTTT
TRBV3-1	NA	TRBJ2-5	NA	CASSQRGTVQETQYF	TGTGCCAGCAGCCAAAGAGGGACTGTTCAAGAGACCCAGTACTTC
TRBV5-1	few	TRBJ2-7	TRBD1	CASSSTGSEQYF	TGCGCCAGCAGCTCGACAGGGTCCGAGCAGTACTTC
TRBV12-3/TRBV12-4	few	TRBJ2-3	TRBD2	CASTSSSGPTDTQYF	TGTGCCAGCACCTCCTCTAGCGGACCCACAGATACGCAGTATTTT
TRBV5-1	many	TRBJ1-2	NA	CASSLAGNYGYTF	TGTGCCAGCAGCTTAGCCGGGAACTATGGCTACACCTTC
TRBV9	few	TRBJ2-2	NA	CASGRVGTGELFF	TGTGCCAGCGGGCGGGTCGGCACCGGGGAGCTGTTTTTT
TRBV6-4	NA	TRBJ2-4	NA	CASTDGGRALGKNIQYF	TGTGCCAGCACCGACGGGGGCAGGGCCTTAGGCAAAAACATTCAGTACTTC
TRBV7-2	few	TRBJ2-3	NA	CASSLARQGGTDTQYF	TGTGCCAGCAGCTTAGCGCGCCAGGGAGGAACAGATACGCAGTATTTT
TRBV21-1	NA	TRBJ1-2	NA	CASRKGAVGYTF	TGTGCCAGCAGAAAGGGGGCGGTTGGCTACACCTTC
TRBV20-1	few	TRBJ1-1	TRBD1	CSAREYRGVTEAFF	TGCAGTGCTAGAGAGTACAGGGGAGTAACTGAAGCTTTCTTT
TRBV15	many	TRBJ1-2	NA	CATSRDAGTSRRVYGYTF	TGTGCCACCAGCAGAGATGCCGGGACATCCAGGAGGGTTTATGGCTACACCTTC
TRBV20-1	few	TRBJ1-2	NA	CSARRSTGSGYTF	TGCAGTGCTAGAAGGTCTACAGGGTCCGGCTACACCTTC
TRBV6-6	NA	TRBJ2-2	TRBD2	CASRNAGGGELFF	TGTGCCAGCAGAAACGCGGGGGGCGGGGAGCTGTTTTTT
TRBV7-9	many	TRBJ2-1	TRBD2	CASSFGLAGGSYNEQFF	TGTGCCAGCAGCTTTGGACTAGCGGGGGGATCCTACAATGAGCAGTTCTTC
TRBV11-2	NA	TRBJ2-5	TRBD2	CASSSTMGLAGAETQYF	TGTGCCAGCAGCTCGACTATGGGACTAGCGGGAGCAGAGACCCAGTACTTC
TRBV7-9	few	TRBJ2-2	NA	CASSPPRSTGELFF	TGTGCCAGCAGCCCACCCAGGTCCACCGGGGAGCTGTTTTTT
TRBV20-1	NA	TRBJ2-1	NA	CSAIKGGGYNEQFF	TGCAGTGCTATCAAGGGGGGGGGATACAATGAGCAGTTCTTC
TRBV15	NA	TRBJ1-4	TRBD1	CATSRDLPRGLNEKLFF	TGTGCCACCAGCAGAGATCTCCCAAGGGGGCTGAATGAAAAACTGTTTTTT
TRBV29-1	few	TRBJ2-1	TRBD2	CSVGTSGSYNEQFF	TGCAGCGTTGGGACTAGCGGGTCGTACAATGAGCAGTTCTTC
TRBV7-9	many	TRBJ1-1	NA	CASSPQGLTEAFF	TGTGCCAGCAGCCCCCAGGGATTGACTGAAGCTTTCTTT
TRBV20-1	few	TRBJ2-7	TRBD1	CSATWDRSFSEQYF	TGCAGTGCTACATGGGACAGATCTTTCTCCGAGCAGTACTTC
TRBV24-1	few	TRBJ1-4	NA	CATSDPRPGRGEKLFF	TGTGCCACCAGTGACCCGAGACCCGGTCGAGGAGAAAAACTGTTTTTT